The TCR beta chain under discussion was sequenced for a study of T-cell reconstitution after alpha-beta-depleted transplantation in children. With respect to this clonotype: The antigen remains undetermined.

Germline assignment: CDR1 SGHVS and CDR2 FQNEAQ. The CDR3 sequence is 11 residues long. With 5 bases clipped from V and 11 bases from J, the junction kept 3 bases outside the gene matches. The authors prepared the TCRbeta library with unique molecular identifiers. TCRdb processed the PCR reads anew with MiXCR; each CDR3 protein has one entry. The sample shows under 750,000 distinct CDR3 sequences, roughly 23% of them seen only once. Whole-study results and caveats: Once a year had passed after transplant, T-cell counts and diversity came mostly from newly produced T cells. Some patients owed their high day-60 TCRbeta diversity to surviving recipient T cells and thymic progenitors. Expanded graft clones, several hundred of them, were reportedly the source of alpha-beta T cells about two months after transplant.

This receptor was identified in a boy less than two years old who had a stem cell transplant for acute myeloid leukemia, so the T cells may come from the graft donor. The chain uses TRBV7-8 and TRBJ1-1; TRBD1 agrees at 9 bases. The sequencing used PBMCs, mostly from graft donor cells, collected 360 days after TCRalphabeta/CD19-depleted stem cell transplant. The CDR3 coding sequence is TGTGCCAGCAGCGCGACAGGGGGTGCTTTCTTT. This codes for CASSATGGAFF. The full variable domain, rest sourced from reference TRBV7-8 and TRBJ1-1, is GAGVSQSPRYKVAKRGQDVALRCDPISGHVSLFWYQQALGQGPEFLTYFQNEAQLDKSGLPSDRFFAERPEGSVSTLKIQRTQQEDSAVYLCASSATGGAFFGQGTRLTVV.